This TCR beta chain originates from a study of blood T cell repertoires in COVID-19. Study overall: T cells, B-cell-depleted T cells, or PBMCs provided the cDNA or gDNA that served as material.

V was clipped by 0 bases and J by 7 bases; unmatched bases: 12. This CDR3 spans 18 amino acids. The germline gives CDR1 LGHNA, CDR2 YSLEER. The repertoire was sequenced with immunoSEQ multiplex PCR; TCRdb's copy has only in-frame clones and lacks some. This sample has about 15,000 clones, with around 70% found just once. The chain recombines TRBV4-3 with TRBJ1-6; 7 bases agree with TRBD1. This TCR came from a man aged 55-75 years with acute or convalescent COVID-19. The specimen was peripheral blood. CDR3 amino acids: CASSQDLIRQGENSPLHF. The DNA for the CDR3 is TGCGCCAGCAGCCAAGATCTGATAAGGCAGGGGGAAAATTCACCCCTCCACTTT.